These 2 T cell receptor beta chains came from one sample sequenced in a study of T-cell memory formation after mild COVID-19. TCRdb ran MiXCR on the 5' RACE reads and lists one entry per CDR3 protein. The sample has 120,000 or so distinct CDR3 sequences; 5% to 6.5% are singletons. The sequenced material came from PBMCs or a T cell subset sorted from them (not recorded which). Receptors originate from an adult woman who had mild COVID-19 (a few samples of this study predate the infection). Cell type and time point are not known.

At least ten counts were recorded for this clonotype. The J gene is TRBJ1-2, the V gene TRBV7-6, with a possible D match to TRBD1 (5 bases). V lost 5 bases, J lost 3 bases, and 16 bases lay in between. This CDR3 region has 15 residues. Germline CDR1 is SGHVS and CDR2 is FNYEAQ. In DNA form, the CDR3 reads TGTGCCAGCAGCCTCACTACCGGGACCGACTATGGCTACACCTTC. It codes for CASSLTTGTDYGYTF.

This clonotype was observed a handful of times. The chain joins TRBV7-2 to TRBJ2-2; possibly TRBD1 or TRBD2 for D (5 bases each). Germline lookup yields CDR1 SGHTA and CDR2 FQGNSA. Trimming took off 2 bases at V and 4 bases at J, with 11 bases between the two ends. The length of the CDR3 is 15 residues. CDR3 sequence: CASSLRGVITGELFF. The CDR3 region has the DNA TGTGCCAGCAGCTTAAGAGGGGTTATCACCGGGGAGCTGTTTTTT.